This T cell receptor beta chain is from a study of cytomegalovirus exposure and HLA in healthy donors. Per the germline V gene, CDR1 is SNHLY and CDR2 is FYNNEI. The V gene lost 8 bases and the J gene lost 5 bases, with 10 bases spanning the gap. The CDR3 is 11 amino acids. Sequencing was performed with immunoSEQ multiplex PCR; in TCRdb, only in-frame clones are kept and a portion is missing. There are 200,000 to 250,000 clones in the sample; over 65% occur only once, and around 5.6% lies in the top ten. The sample holds many counts of this clone. The receptor was isolated from a woman aged 18-29 years in good health and CMV-seronegative. This chain connects TRBV2 to TRBJ2-7, with D unresolved. Sequencing input: PBMCs. The chain's CDR3 is CASAQLNEQYF. For the CDR3, the DNA is TGTGCCAGCGCACAGCTCAACGAGCAGTACTTC.